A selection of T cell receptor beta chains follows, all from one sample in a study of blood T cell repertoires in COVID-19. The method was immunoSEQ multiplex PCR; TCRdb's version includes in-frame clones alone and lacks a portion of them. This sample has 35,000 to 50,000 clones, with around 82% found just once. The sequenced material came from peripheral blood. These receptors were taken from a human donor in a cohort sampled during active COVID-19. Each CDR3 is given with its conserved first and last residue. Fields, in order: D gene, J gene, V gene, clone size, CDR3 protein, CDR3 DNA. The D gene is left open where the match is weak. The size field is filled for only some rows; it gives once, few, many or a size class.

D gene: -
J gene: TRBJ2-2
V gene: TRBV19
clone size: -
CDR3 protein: CASLSFYTGELFF
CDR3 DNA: TGTGCCAGTCTAAGCTTTTACACCGGGGAGCTGTTTTTT

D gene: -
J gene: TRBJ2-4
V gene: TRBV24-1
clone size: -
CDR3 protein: CATSGGGNIQYF
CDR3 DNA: TGTGCCACCAGTGGCGGAGGGAACATTCAGTACTTC

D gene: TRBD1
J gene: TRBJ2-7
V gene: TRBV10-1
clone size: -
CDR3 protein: CASSQGQGAHEQYF
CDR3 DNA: TGCGCCAGCAGTCAAGGACAGGGGGCCCACGAGCAGTACTTC

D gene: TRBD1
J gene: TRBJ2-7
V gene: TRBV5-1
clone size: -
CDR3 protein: CASSSEQGDYEQYF
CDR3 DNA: TGCGCCAGCAGCTCGGAACAGGGGGACTACGAGCAGTACTTC

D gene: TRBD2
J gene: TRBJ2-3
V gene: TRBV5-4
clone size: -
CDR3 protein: CASSLRIAGGTDTQYF
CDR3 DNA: TGTGCCAGCAGCTTGAGGATAGCGGGGGGGACAGATACGCAGTATTTT

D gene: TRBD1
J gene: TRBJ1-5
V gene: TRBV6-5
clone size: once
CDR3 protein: CASRGQGGNQPQHF
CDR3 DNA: TGTGCCAGCCGAGGACAGGGAGGGAATCAGCCCCAGCATTTT

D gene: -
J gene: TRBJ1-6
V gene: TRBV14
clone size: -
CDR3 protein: CASSSVPGELDSPLHF
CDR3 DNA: TGTGCCAGCAGCTCCGTCCCCGGGGAGTTGGATTCACCCCTCCACTTT

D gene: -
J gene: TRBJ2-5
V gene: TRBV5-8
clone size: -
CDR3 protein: CASSLYQETQYF
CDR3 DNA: TGTGCCAGCAGCTTGTATCAAGAGACCCAGTACTTC

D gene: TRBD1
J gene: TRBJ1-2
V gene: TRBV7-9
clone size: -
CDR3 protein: CASTEQGLGGYTF
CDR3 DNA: TGTGCCAGCACAGAACAGGGGTTAGGTGGCTACACCTTC

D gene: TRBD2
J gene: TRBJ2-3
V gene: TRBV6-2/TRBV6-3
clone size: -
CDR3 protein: CASSRMSGGADTQYF
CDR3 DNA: TGTGCCAGCAGTCGGATGAGCGGGGGGGCTGATACGCAGTATTTT

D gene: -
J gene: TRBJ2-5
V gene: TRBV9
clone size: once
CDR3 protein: CASSVAPGGGETQYF
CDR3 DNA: TGTGCCAGCAGCGTAGCGCCCGGCGGAGGGGAGACCCAGTACTTC

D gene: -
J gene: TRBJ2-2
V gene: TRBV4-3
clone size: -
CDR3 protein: CASSQGTRGELFF
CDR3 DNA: TGCGCCAGCAGCCAAGGGACAAGAGGAGAGCTGTTTTTT

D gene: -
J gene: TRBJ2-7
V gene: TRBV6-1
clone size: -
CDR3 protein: CASSEAGTETYEQYF
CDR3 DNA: TGTGCCAGCAGTGAAGCCGGGACTGAGACCTACGAGCAGTACTTC

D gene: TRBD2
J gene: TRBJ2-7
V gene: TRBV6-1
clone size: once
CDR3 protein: CASSESVAGSGGYEQYF
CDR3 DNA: TGTGCCAGCAGTGAAAGTGTAGCGGGTAGCGGGGGGTACGAGCAGTACTTC

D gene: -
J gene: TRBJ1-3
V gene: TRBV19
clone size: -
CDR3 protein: CASIHRRYSGNTIYF
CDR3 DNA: TGTGCCAGTATTCACCGTCGCTACTCTGGAAACACCATATATTTT

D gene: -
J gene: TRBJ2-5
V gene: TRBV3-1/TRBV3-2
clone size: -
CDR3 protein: CASSRTSFGETQYF
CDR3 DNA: TGTGCCAGCAGCAGGACATCGTTTGGGGAGACCCAGTACTTC

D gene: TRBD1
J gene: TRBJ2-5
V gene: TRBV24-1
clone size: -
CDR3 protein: CATSATGPTETQYF
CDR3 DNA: TGTGCCACCAGTGCGACAGGGCCAACGGAGACCCAGTACTTC

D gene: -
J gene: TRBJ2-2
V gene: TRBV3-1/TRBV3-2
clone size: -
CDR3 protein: CASSRPGSNTGELFF
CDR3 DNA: TGTGCCAGCAGCCGACCGGGGTCGAACACCGGGGAGCTGTTTTTT

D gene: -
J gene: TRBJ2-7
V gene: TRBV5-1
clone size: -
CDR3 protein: CASRDKQGPSYEQYF
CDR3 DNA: TGCGCCAGCAGAGATAAGCAGGGCCCCTCCTACGAGCAGTACTTC

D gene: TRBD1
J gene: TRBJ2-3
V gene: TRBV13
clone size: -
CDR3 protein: CASSLGIGDRGNTQYF
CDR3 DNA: TGTGCCAGCAGCTTAGGTATTGGGGACAGGGGGAATACGCAGTATTTT

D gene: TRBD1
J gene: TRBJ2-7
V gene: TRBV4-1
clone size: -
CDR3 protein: CASSQGGGPGQGHSYEQYF
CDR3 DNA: TGCGCCAGCAGCCAAGGGGGGGGACCGGGACAGGGTCACTCCTACGAGCAGTACTTC

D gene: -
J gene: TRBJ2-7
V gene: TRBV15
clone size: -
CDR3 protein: CATSRGHNYEQYF
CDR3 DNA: TGTGCCACCAGCAGAGGGCATAACTACGAGCAGTACTTC

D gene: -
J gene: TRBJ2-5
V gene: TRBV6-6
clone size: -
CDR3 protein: CASSLGGAAQETQYF
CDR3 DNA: TGTGCCAGCAGTTTGGGTGGGGCAGCCCAAGAGACCCAGTACTTC

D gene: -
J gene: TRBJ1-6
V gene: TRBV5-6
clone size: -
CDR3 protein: CASSGSYNSPLHF
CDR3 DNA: TGTGCCAGCAGCGGGAGTTATAATTCACCCCTCCACTTT

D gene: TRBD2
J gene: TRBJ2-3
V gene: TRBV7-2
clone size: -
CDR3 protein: CASILVGTSIADTQYF
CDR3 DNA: TGTGCCAGCATCCTAGTAGGGACTAGCATCGCAGATACGCAGTATTTT

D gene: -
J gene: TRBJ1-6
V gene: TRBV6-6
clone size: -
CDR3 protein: CASSYPEANSPLHF
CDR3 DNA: TGTGCCAGCAGTTACCCTGAGGCTAATTCACCCCTCCACTTT

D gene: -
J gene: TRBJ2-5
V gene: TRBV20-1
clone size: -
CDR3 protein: CSARGGTTQYF
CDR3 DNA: TGCAGTGCTAGAGGCGGGACGACCCAGTACTTC

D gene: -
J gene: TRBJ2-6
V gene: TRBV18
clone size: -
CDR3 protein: CASSPPVSSGANVLTF
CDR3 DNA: TGTGCCAGCTCACCACCGGTGAGCTCTGGGGCCAACGTCCTGACTTTC

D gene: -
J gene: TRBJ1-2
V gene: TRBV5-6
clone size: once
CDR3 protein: CASSSNFRGYGYTF
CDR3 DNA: TGTGCCAGCAGCTCAAACTTCCGGGGCTATGGCTACACCTTC

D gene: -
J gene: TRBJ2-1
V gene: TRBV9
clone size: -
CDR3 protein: CASSVESIGNEQFF
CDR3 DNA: TGTGCCAGCAGCGTTGAATCGATCGGCAATGAGCAGTTCTTC

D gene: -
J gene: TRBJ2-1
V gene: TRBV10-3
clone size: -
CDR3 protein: CASGLKPEQFF
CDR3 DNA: TGTGCCTCCGGACTGAAACCTGAGCAGTTCTTC

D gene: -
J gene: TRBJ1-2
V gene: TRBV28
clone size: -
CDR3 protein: CATNPPGGYTF
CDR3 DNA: TGTGCCACCAATCCCCCGGGTGGCTACACCTTC

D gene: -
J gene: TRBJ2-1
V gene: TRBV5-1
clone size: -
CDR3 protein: CASSSGGGGYNEQFF
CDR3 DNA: TGCGCCAGCAGCTCCGGGGGAGGGGGGTACAATGAGCAGTTCTTC

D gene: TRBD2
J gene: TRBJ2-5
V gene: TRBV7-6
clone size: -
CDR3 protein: CASSSIAGSVGTQYF
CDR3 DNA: TGTGCCAGCAGCTCCATAGCGGGGTCCGTAGGGACCCAGTACTTC

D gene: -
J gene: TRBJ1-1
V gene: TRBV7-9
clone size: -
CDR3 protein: CASSSYRAITEAFF
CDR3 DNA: TGTGCCAGCAGCTCATACAGGGCGATCACTGAAGCTTTCTTT

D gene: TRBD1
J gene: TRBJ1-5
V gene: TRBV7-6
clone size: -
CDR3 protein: CASSLGQGEGQPQHF
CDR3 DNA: TGTGCCAGCAGCTTGGGACAGGGGGAGGGTCAGCCCCAGCATTTT

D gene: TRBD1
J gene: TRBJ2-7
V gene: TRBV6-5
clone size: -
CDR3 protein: CASSGTGTYEQYF
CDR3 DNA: TGTGCCAGCTCCGGGACAGGGACCTACGAGCAGTACTTC

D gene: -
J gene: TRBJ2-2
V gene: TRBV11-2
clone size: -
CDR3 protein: CATRGISGAGELFF
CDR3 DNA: TGTGCCACTCGAGGGATTAGTGGTGCCGGGGAGCTGTTTTTT

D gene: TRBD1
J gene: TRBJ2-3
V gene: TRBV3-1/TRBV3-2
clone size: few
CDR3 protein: CASSPTRQGSGTDTQYF
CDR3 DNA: TGTGCCAGCAGCCCAACCCGACAGGGGTCGGGCACAGATACGCAGTATTTT

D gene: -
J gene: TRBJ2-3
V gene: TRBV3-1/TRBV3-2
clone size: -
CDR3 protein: CASSQDRITDTQYF
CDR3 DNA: TGTGCCAGCAGCCAAGACAGGATCACAGATACGCAGTATTTT

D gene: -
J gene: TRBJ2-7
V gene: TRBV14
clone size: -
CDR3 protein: CASSQVSSYEQYF
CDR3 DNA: TGTGCCAGCAGCCAAGTCAGCTCCTACGAGCAGTACTTC

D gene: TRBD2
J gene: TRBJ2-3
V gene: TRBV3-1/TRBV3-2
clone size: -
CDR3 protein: CASSRTSGGAIGTQYF
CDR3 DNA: TGTGCCAGCAGCCGTACTAGCGGGGGGGCCATAGGTACGCAGTATTTT